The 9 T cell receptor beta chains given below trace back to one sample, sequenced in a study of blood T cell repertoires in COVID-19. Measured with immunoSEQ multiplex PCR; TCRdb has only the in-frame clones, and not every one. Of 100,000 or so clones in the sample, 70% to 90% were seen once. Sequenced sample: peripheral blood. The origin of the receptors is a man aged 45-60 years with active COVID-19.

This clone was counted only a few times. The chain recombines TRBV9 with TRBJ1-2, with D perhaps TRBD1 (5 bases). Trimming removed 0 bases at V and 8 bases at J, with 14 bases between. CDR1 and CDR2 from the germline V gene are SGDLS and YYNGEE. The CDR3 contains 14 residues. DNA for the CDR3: TGTGCCAGCAGCGTAGAAGGGGCGTTACTGGGCTACACCTTC. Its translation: CASSVEGALLGYTF.

DNA of the CDR3: TGTGCCAGCAGCTTAACGACTAGCGGGGTAGAGACCCAGTACTTC. Protein: CASSLTTSGVETQYF. This rearrangement joins TRBV7-6 to TRBJ2-5; 11 nucleotides line up with TRBD2. Germline CDR1 and CDR2: SGHVS and FNYEAQ. V was clipped by 2 bases and J by 4 bases; unmatched bases: 3. The CDR3 totals 15 residues. Drawing the rest from reference TRBV7-6 and TRBJ2-5, the complete variable domain is GAGVSQSPRYKVTKRGQDVALRCDPISGHVSLYWYRQALGQGPEFLTYFNYEAQQDKSGLPNDRFSAERPEGSISTLTIQRTEQRDSAMYRCASSLTTSGVETQYFGPGTRLLVL.

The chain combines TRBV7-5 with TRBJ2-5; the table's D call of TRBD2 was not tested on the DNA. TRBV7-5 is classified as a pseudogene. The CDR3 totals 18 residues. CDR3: CARSLGDQGGWLQETQYF. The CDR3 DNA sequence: TGTGCCAGAAGCTTAGGGGATCAAGGAGGGTGGCTCCAAGAGACCCAGTACTTC.

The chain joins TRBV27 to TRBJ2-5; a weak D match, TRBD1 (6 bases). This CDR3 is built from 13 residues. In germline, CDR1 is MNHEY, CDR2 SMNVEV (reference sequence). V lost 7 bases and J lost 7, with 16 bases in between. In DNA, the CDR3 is TGTGCCAGCACCCCCCCCCAGGGGCGGACCCAGTACTTC. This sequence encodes CASTPPQGRTQYF.

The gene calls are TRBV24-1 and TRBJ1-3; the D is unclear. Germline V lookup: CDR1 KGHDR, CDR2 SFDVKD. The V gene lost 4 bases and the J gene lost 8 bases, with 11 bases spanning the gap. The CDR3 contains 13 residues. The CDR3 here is CATSEPGSDTIYF. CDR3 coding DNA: TGTGCCACCAGTGAGCCCGGGTCGGACACCATATATTTT.

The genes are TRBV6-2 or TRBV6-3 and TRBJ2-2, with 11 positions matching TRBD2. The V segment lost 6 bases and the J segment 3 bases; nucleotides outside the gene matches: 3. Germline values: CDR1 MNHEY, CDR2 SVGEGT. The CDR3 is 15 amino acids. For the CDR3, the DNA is TGTGCCAGCAGCCCGACTAGCGGGGACACCGGGGAGCTGTTTTTT. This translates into CASSPTSGDTGELFF.

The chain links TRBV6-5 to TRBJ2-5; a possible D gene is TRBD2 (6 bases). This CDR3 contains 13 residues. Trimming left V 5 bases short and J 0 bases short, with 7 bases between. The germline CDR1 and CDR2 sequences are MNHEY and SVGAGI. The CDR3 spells CASSRDYQETQYF. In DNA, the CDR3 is TGTGCCAGCAGTCGGGACTACCAAGAGACCCAGTACTTC.

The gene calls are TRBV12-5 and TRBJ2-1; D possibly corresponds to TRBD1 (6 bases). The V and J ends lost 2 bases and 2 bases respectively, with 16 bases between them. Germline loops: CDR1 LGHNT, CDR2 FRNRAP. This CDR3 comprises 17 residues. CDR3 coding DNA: TGTGCTAGTGGTTTGTCGGGATTGGGGGCGGCCTACAATGAGCAGTTCTTC. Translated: CASGLSGLGAAYNEQFF.

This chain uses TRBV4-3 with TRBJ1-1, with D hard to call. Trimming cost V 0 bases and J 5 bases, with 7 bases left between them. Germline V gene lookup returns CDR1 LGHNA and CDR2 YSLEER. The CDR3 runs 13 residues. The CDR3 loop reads CASSQDELTEAFF. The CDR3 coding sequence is TGCGCCAGCAGCCAAGACGAGTTAACTGAAGCTTTCTTT.